This T cell receptor (beta chain) was captured in a study of cytomegalovirus exposure and HLA in healthy donors. Study results and limitations: Fewer N-insertions than the roughly 670-donor mean were reportedly shown by an Asian-associated ancestry cluster in a later analysis.

A multiplex PCR was run with 60 Vbeta primers and 13 Jbeta primers. TCRdb's copy holds only in-frame clones and misses some; the assay was immunoSEQ multiplex PCR. Here the sample spans some 78,000 clones, less than 80% being singletons. Remarks on this clone: The antigen is undetermined.

The CDR3 totals 16 residues. Germline values: CDR1 MGHRA, CDR2 YSYEKL. Trimming removed 2 bases at V and 6 bases at J, with 17 bases between. Sample: PBMCs. This receptor was taken from a man aged 35-49 years in good health and CMV-seropositive. J is TRBJ1-5 and V is TRBV4-1; D is possibly TRBD1 (6 bases). CDR3 coding DNA: TGCGCCAGCAGCCAACTGCATGAGGGGGTTAGTCAGCCCCAGCATTTT. Translating gives CASSQLHEGVSQPQHF.